Many counts were recorded for the clone carrying this T cell receptor (beta chain). Its antigen is undetermined. Methods used by the authors: Variation in CDR3 across clinicopathological groups served as the basis for constructing a distant-metastasis classifier in papillary thyroid cancer. TCRdb redid the clone calls on the PCR reads using MiXCR. Clone size and V and J calls follow TCRdb, not the original study. The sample has about 82,000 clones, roughly an eighth seen once. These data belong to a study of metastatic and nonmetastatic thyroid tumors. On the study more broadly: Comparative analysis of repertoires was undertaken across blood and tumor or nodule tissue obtained from malignant and benign thyroid patients. Broader study findings: Significantly greater TCR beta diversity was reportedly found in malignant thyroid tumors than in benign nodules (in blood and tumor).

Before thyroid surgery, none of the patients had received any treatment. CDR3 length: 18 residues. The junction had 10 bases not matched to a gene; V was cut back by 4 bases and J by 0 bases. Per germline, CDR1 SEHNR and CDR2 FQNEAQ (reference sequence). The material sequenced was tumor tissue. The source of this sequence is a female donor with papillary thyroid cancer or a benign thyroid nodule (not recorded which). Some clones in this sample may be carry-over from other donors' samples. The chain uses TRBV7-9 and TRBJ2-3, with TRBD1 matching over 10 bases. CDR3 region: CASSSTNPGQGSTDTQYF. CDR3 DNA: TGTGCCAGCAGCTCTACCAATCCGGGACAGGGGAGCACAGATACGCAGTATTTT.